The text below deals with one TCR beta chain. The method was immunoSEQ multiplex PCR; TCRdb's version includes in-frame clones alone and lacks a portion of them. In the table there are 270,000 or so clones, over 85% of which are singletons. The CDR3 contains 17 residues. From germline, CDR1 is MNHEY and CDR2 SMNVEV (reference sequence). J was trimmed by 4 bases and V by 4 bases; bases with no gene match: 8. This record comes from a study of blood T cell repertoires in COVID-19. Study-wide background: Samples representing acute and convalescent COVID-19 were sourced from the United States, Italy and Spain. PBMCs, B-cell-depleted T cells, or T cells provided the cDNA or gDNA that made up the material.

The receptor was isolated from a woman aged 30 to 39 with COVID-19, enrolled during active disease. This chain connects TRBV27 to TRBJ2-1; 12 nucleotides line up with TRBD2. The sample taken for sequencing was peripheral blood. CDR3 coding DNA: TGTGCCAGCAGTTCGATCCTAGCGGGGGGGTTATACAATGAGCAGTTCTTC. It codes for CASSSILAGGLYNEQFF.